This TCR beta chain is drawn from a study of control samples from healthy donors and cancer patients. Clones were read by immunoSEQ multiplex PCR, and TCRdb kept only the in-frame ones, dropping some. This sample has 54,000 or so clones, with 95% found just once. The sequence was collected from a man aged 25-45 years in good health. What was sequenced was blood.

The CDR3 is CSARTAEKLFF. CDR3 DNA: TGCAGTGCTCGGACTGCCGAAAAACTGTTTTTT. J is TRBJ1-4 and V is TRBV20-1; unclear D gene. Between the trimmed V and J ends, which lost 5 bases and 8 bases, there was a span of 9 bases. Germline V gene data show CDR1 as DFQATT and CDR2 as SNEGSKA (reference sequence). The CDR3 covers 11 residues.